These 17 T cell receptor beta chains were sequenced from one sample in a study of cytomegalovirus exposure and HLA in healthy donors. PCR was performed using 60 Vbeta and 13 Jbeta primers. Using immunoSEQ multiplex PCR, the repertoire was profiled, and TCRdb retains in-frame clones only, with some absent. This table holds over 65,000 clones, approximately 78% found once. The source material was PBMCs. These receptors originate from a woman in her thirties in good health and CMV-seronegative.

This sequence joins TRBV15 and TRBJ1-4; D is unclear. Looked up from germline, CDR1 is LNHNV and CDR2 is YYDKDF (reference sequence). With 3 bases removed from V and 0 bases from J, the gap between germline ends came to 8 bases. The CDR3 covers 15 residues. The CDR3 DNA is TGTGCCACCAGCAGTTATAAATCAACTAATGAAAAACTGTTTTTT. Translating gives CATSSYKSTNEKLFF.

The chain employs TRBV27 and TRBJ2-3; 7 bases line up with TRBD1. Germline CDR1 is MNHEY and CDR2 is SMNVEV (reference sequence). The CDR3 length is 15 residues. With 5 bases clipped from V and 2 bases from J, the junction kept 7 bases outside the gene matches. CDR3 DNA: TGTGCCAGCAGTGTACAGGGGTGGGCCACAGATACGCAGTATTTT. Its translation: CASSVQGWATDTQYF.

The V call is TRBV5-4, the J call TRBJ2-3; 8 nucleotides agree with TRBD1. This CDR3 is 15 amino acids long. The ends lost 5 bases at V and 3 bases at J; junction bases unmatched: 8. Germline V gene data show CDR1 as SGHNT and CDR2 as YYREEE (reference sequence). This CDR3 is CASSSDRVWTDTQYF. The DNA of the CDR3 is TGTGCCAGCAGTTCGGACAGGGTATGGACAGATACGCAGTATTTT.

The genes are TRBV19 and TRBJ1-4; tentatively, D is TRBD1 (6 bases). V was clipped by 8 bases and J by 5 bases, with 12 bases between them. Germline loops: CDR1 LNHDA, CDR2 SQIVND (reference sequence). There are 13 residues in the CDR3. The CDR3 bases are TGTGCCAGTGGGTTCGACAGGAATGAAAAACTGTTTTTT. As protein: CASGFDRNEKLFF.

This clone was detected only once. J is TRBJ2-7 and V is TRBV2; no firm D call. V was trimmed by 7 bases and J by 0 bases, leaving 13 bases between them. The CDR3 loop spans 14 amino acids. Germline loops: CDR1 SNHLY, CDR2 FYNNEI. CDR3 in DNA: TGTGCCAGCAAGCCGATCCTCAACTCCTACGAGCAGTACTTC. Its protein is CASKPILNSYEQYF.

The J gene is TRBJ1-1, the V gene TRBV6-6; 8 bases agree with TRBD1. The CDR3 is made up of 12 amino acids. J lost 10 bases, V lost 6 bases, and 7 bases had no gene match. The germline V gene has CDR1 MNHNY and CDR2 SVGAGI (reference sequence). The CDR3 loop is CASSSTQGAAFF. In DNA form, the CDR3 reads TGTGCCAGCAGCTCTACGCAGGGGGCAGCTTTCTTT.

This clone was counted once. The rearrangement joins TRBV10-2 to TRBJ1-4; maybe TRBD1 (5 bases). Trimming removed 0 bases at V and 4 bases at J, with 21 bases between. The germline CDR1 and CDR2 sequences are WSHSY and SAAADI. The CDR3 is made up of 19 amino acids. CDR3 sequence (DNA): TGCGCCAGCAGTGAGTCGATTTTTTTCAGTACAGGAGATAATGAAAAACTGTTTTTT. Translation: CASSESIFFSTGDNEKLFF.

The chain has TRBV7-9 and TRBJ2-7; 8 positions agree with TRBD1. The V and J ends lost 4 bases and 6 bases, in that order; junction bases with no gene match: 8. This CDR3 has 14 amino acids. CDR1 and CDR2 (germline): SEHNR, FQNEAQ (reference sequence). The CDR3 protein is CASSSLGQGGEQYF. The CDR3 nucleotides are TGTGCCAGCAGCTCCCTAGGACAGGGCGGCGAGCAGTACTTC.

The V and J genes are TRBV2 and TRBJ2-5; D remains unclear. Germline V gene lookup returns CDR1 SNHLY and CDR2 FYNNEI. Trimming took 8 bases from V and 5 from J, leaving 9 bases between them. The CDR3 has 11 residues. The CDR3 DNA follows: TGTGCCAGCGCTCTCGAGGAGACCCAGTACTTC. Amino acid sequence: CASALEETQYF.

The chain uses TRBV4-3 and TRBJ2-6, with 8 nucleotides matching TRBD1. This CDR3 has 20 residues. V shed 4 bases and J 0 bases; nucleotides not matched to a gene: 14. Germline assignment: CDR1 LGHNA and CDR2 YSLEER. The CDR3 sequence is CASSRATVVQGASGANVLTF. CDR3 coding DNA: TGCGCCAGCAGCCGAGCCACCGTGGTGCAGGGGGCCTCTGGGGCCAACGTCCTGACTTTC.

The chain carries TRBV11-3 and TRBJ2-2; D might be TRBD1 (6 bases). V shed 1 base and J shed 2 bases, with 8 bases lying between them. The germline V gene encodes CDR1 SGHNT and CDR2 YENEEA. The CDR3 runs to 15 residues. As DNA, the CDR3 is TGTGCCAGCAGCTTAGCGGGGACAAACACCGGGGAGCTGTTTTTT. Translation: CASSLAGTNTGELFF.

The rearrangement joins TRBV7-9 to TRBJ2-7; 14 bases are shared with TRBD2. V was clipped by 5 bases and J by 1 base; unmatched bases: 10. Germline CDR1 reads SEHNR; CDR2 reads FQNEAQ (reference sequence). This CDR3 contains 18 residues. CDR3 in DNA: TGTGCCAGCAGCATTAGGACTAGCGGGGGGCTCCGGTCCTACGAGCAGTACTTC. Translating it yields CASSIRTSGGLRSYEQYF.

The chain combines TRBV30 with TRBJ2-1, with TRBD1 as a possible D gene (5 bases). V was shortened by 1 base and J by 7 bases, with 5 bases between the two germline ends. Germline CDR1 GTSNPN, CDR2 SVGIG (reference sequence). The CDR3 is 11 residues long. Here the CDR3 reads CAWSEGNEQFF. In DNA, the CDR3 is TGTGCCTGGAGTGAGGGGAATGAGCAGTTCTTC.

This chain joins TRBV5-1 and TRBJ1-6; a weak D match, TRBD1 (5 bases). The CDR3 consists of 20 residues. In germline, CDR1 is SGHRS, CDR2 YFSETQ. Trimming shortened V by 2 bases and J by 0 bases, and 21 bases separated the two germline ends. The CDR3: CASSLPGRAGGGSYNSPLHF. CDR3 bases: TGCGCCAGCAGCTTACCCGGTAGGGCCGGGGGTGGCTCCTATAATTCACCCCTCCACTTT. The full variable domain, its missing parts supplied by reference TRBV5-1 and TRBJ1-6, is KAGVTQTPRYLIKTRGQQVTLSCSPISGHRSVSWYQQTPGQGLQFLFEYFSETQRNKGNFPGRFSGRQFSNSRSEMNVSTLELGDSALYLCASSLPGRAGGGSYNSPLHFGNGTRLTVT.

This clone was recorded only once. The chain combines TRBV7-7 with TRBJ1-4, with D perhaps TRBD1 (5 bases). Between the trimmed V and J ends, which lost 4 bases and 3 bases, there was a span of 12 bases. CDR3 size: 15 residues. Germline V gene sequence: CDR1 SSHAT, CDR2 FNYEAQ (reference sequence). The CDR3 sequence: CASSSNGGSNEKLFF. In DNA, the CDR3 is TGTGCCAGCAGCTCGAACGGGGGATCTAATGAAAAACTGTTTTTT.

The rearrangement links TRBV28 to TRBJ2-2; 7 bases line up with TRBD1. V lost 5 bases, J lost 5 bases, and 5 bases stayed unmatched. The CDR3 covers 14 residues. The germline V gene encodes CDR1 MDHEN and CDR2 SYDVKM. The DNA for the CDR3 is TGTGCCAGCAGTCCGACAGGGATTACCGGGGAGCTGTTTTTT. It translates to CASSPTGITGELFF.

Points on this clone: The junction and the germline gene differ at one end; a read error may be behind it. The rearrangement links TRBV7-9 to TRBJ1-1, with D unclear. Germline CDR1 SEHNR, CDR2 FQNEAQ (reference sequence). The CDR3 spans 12 residues. CDR3 amino acids: CSSSPGNTEAFF. The CDR3 DNA is TGTTCCAGCAGCCCAGGGAACACTGAAGCTTTCTTT.